This entry lists 2 T cell receptor beta chains sequenced from one sample in a study of blood T cells in healthy people across ages. A second roughly 6 to 12 cycle PCR used barcoded and J-beta primers. TCRdb fed the 5' RACE reads into MiXCR, producing one record per CDR3 protein. The table records hundreds of thousands of distinct CDR3 sequences, about 62% of them present only once. The sample was blood. These receptors originate from a young man in good health.

Comments on this clonotype: At one boundary the junction diverges from the germline segment, which might be a read error. The rearrangement links TRBV5-5 to TRBJ2-1; possible D gene TRBD2, 5 bases. The germline V gene encodes CDR1 SGHKS and CDR2 YYEKEE (reference sequence). The length of the CDR3 is 13 residues. The CDR3 DNA follows: TGCGCCAGCAGCTTGGACGGGGTAAATGAGCAGTTCTTC. As protein: CASSLDGVNEQFF. The full variable domain, rest sourced from reference TRBV5-5 and TRBJ2-1, is DAGVTQSPTHLIKTRGQQVTLRCSPISGHKSVSWYQQVLGQGPQFIFQYYEKEERGRGNFPDRFSARQFPNYSSELNVNALLLGDSALYLCASSLDGVNEQFFGPGTRLTVL.

J is TRBJ2-7 and V is TRBV7-9; D is perhaps TRBD1 or TRBD2 (5 bases each). V was clipped by 7 bases and J by 6 bases, with 16 bases between them. The CDR3 is made up of 13 amino acids. Germline V gene lookup returns CDR1 SEHNR and CDR2 FQNEAQ (reference sequence). The DNA of the CDR3 is TGTGCCAGCACCCGCGGAGAGGGGACCGAGCAGTACTTC. Its translation is CASTRGEGTEQYF.